The rows below give T cell receptor beta chains drawn from one sample of a study of CD8 T cells in Susac syndrome. TCRdb re-called the immunoSEQ multiplex PCR reads through MiXCR, storing one row per CDR3 protein. In the table there are 200,000 to 250,000 distinct CDR3 sequences, just under 95% of which are singletons. Sequencing was performed on CD4+ T cells from PBMCs. These receptor sequences come from a human donor with multiple sclerosis. CDR3s include the opening cysteine and the closing phenylalanine or tryptophan. The order of the fields is D gene, V gene, J gene, clone size, CDR3 DNA, CDR3 protein. A D gene is named only where the DNA matches it firmly. Only part of the rows carry a size: once, few, many, or a class if the clone is expanded.

D: NA; V: TRBV12-3/TRBV12-4; J: TRBJ2-5; size: NA; DNA: TGTGCCAGCAGTTTGGTTCATCAAGAGACCCAGTACTTC; CDR3: CASSLVHQETQYF
D: NA; V: TRBV12-3/TRBV12-4; J: TRBJ2-1; size: NA; DNA: TGTGCCAGCAGAATCGGGGTCAATGAGCAGTTCTTC; CDR3: CASRIGVNEQFF
D: NA; V: TRBV14; J: TRBJ2-5; size: NA; DNA: TGTGCCAGCAGCCATGTTGGTCGGGGAGGAGAGACCCAGTACTTC; CDR3: CASSHVGRGGETQYF
D: NA; V: TRBV4-1; J: TRBJ1-6; size: NA; DNA: TGCGCCAGCAGCCAAGATCTGGGGGCAGGATCACCCCTCCACTTT; CDR3: CASSQDLGAGSPLHF
D: NA; V: TRBV7-2; J: TRBJ1-1; size: NA; DNA: TGTGCCAGCAGCTTCAGTTTGAGCAACACTGAAGCTTTCTTT; CDR3: CASSFSLSNTEAFF
D: NA; V: TRBV20-1; J: TRBJ2-3; size: NA; DNA: TGCAGTGCTAGGGGGGGGCGACCTCAAGATACGCAGTATTTT; CDR3: CSARGGRPQDTQYF
D: NA; V: TRBV4-2; J: TRBJ1-1; size: NA; DNA: TGTGCCAGCAGCCACGCAGTAGATGGGGCTGAAGCTTTCTTT; CDR3: CASSHAVDGAEAFF
D: TRBD2; V: TRBV5-6; J: TRBJ2-3; size: NA; DNA: TGTGCCAGCAGTGTGATGGATGGCGGGGGGACAGATACGCAGTATTTT; CDR3: CASSVMDGGGTDTQYF
D: TRBD2; V: TRBV29-1; J: TRBJ2-5; size: NA; DNA: TGCAGCGGGGGGGGAGGAAGAGAGACCCAGTACTTC; CDR3: CSGGGGRETQYF
D: NA; V: TRBV20-1; J: TRBJ1-5; size: once; DNA: TGCAGTGCTAGAGACGTTAATCAGCCCCAGCATTTT; CDR3: CSARDVNQPQHF
D: TRBD2; V: TRBV4-1; J: TRBJ2-7; size: once; DNA: TGCGCCAGCAGCCATCTGGGGGGACTAGCTGGACCCTACGAGCAGTACTTC; CDR3: CASSHLGGLAGPYEQYF
D: NA; V: TRBV29-1; J: TRBJ2-3; size: once; DNA: TGCAGCGTGGCCTTAGGGGGTATCGGACAGGATACGCAGTATTTT; CDR3: CSVALGGIGQDTQYF
D: NA; V: TRBV23-1; J: TRBJ2-7; size: NA; DNA: TGCGCCAGCAGTCAATCGAGTTGGGATGACTACGAGCAGTACTTC; CDR3: CASSQSSWDDYEQYF
D: NA; V: TRBV12-3/TRBV12-4; J: TRBJ1-1; size: NA; DNA: TGTGCCAGCAGGAAAGGGGAATTAACTGAAGCTTTCTTT; CDR3: CASRKGELTEAFF
D: NA; V: TRBV27; J: TRBJ1-1; size: NA; DNA: TGTGCCAGCAGTCCCGACCAAAGCACTGAAGCTTTCTTT; CDR3: CASSPDQSTEAFF
D: TRBD1; V: TRBV25-1; J: TRBJ2-7; size: NA; DNA: TGTGCCAGCAGTGAGGGACAGGGCTATCACGAGCAGTACTTC; CDR3: CASSEGQGYHEQYF
D: TRBD2; V: TRBV12-3/TRBV12-4; J: TRBJ2-5; size: NA; DNA: TGTGCCAGCAGTCTCCCGAGCGGGGGGGGAGAGACCCAGTACTTC; CDR3: CASSLPSGGGETQYF
D: TRBD1; V: TRBV10-3; J: TRBJ2-7; size: NA; DNA: TGTGCCATCAGTGAGTCGAGACAGGGGGCGTCAGGCCACGAGCAGTACTTC; CDR3: CAISESRQGASGHEQYF
D: NA; V: TRBV7-2; J: TRBJ1-2; size: NA; DNA: TGTGCCAGCAGCTTAGAGGCAGGGAGGGTGTCGGACTATGGCTACACCTTC; CDR3: CASSLEAGRVSDYGYTF
D: NA; V: TRBV4-1; J: TRBJ2-7; size: NA; DNA: TGCGCCAGCAGCCAAGCAGCGACAGGAGACTACGAGCAGTACTTC; CDR3: CASSQAATGDYEQYF
D: NA; V: TRBV6-5; J: TRBJ2-1; size: NA; DNA: TGTGCCAGCAGTTACACAATCGGGTCGTACAATGAGCAGTTCTTC; CDR3: CASSYTIGSYNEQFF
D: NA; V: TRBV3-1; J: TRBJ1-2; size: NA; DNA: TGTGCCAGCAGCCGAGGACAGTCCTATGGCTACACCTTC; CDR3: CASSRGQSYGYTF
D: TRBD2; V: TRBV12-3/TRBV12-4; J: TRBJ2-3; size: NA; DNA: TGTGCCAGCAGTTTGCGCGGGGGGGCCGGTACGCAGTATTTT; CDR3: CASSLRGGAGTQYF
D: TRBD1; V: TRBV30; J: TRBJ1-2; size: NA; DNA: TGTGCCTGGTCCAGGGGGATAACGGGGGACTATGGCTACACCTTC; CDR3: CAWSRGITGDYGYTF
D: TRBD1; V: TRBV7-9; J: TRBJ2-3; size: NA; DNA: TGTGCCAGCAGCCTTACTTTGCCGGGACAGGGAATAGATACGCAGTATTTT; CDR3: CASSLTLPGQGIDTQYF
D: NA; V: TRBV12-5; J: TRBJ1-5; size: NA; DNA: TGTGCTAGTGGTTTGGTATACTGGGATGGAAGAGGTTGGAGCAATCAGCCCCAGCATTTT; CDR3: CASGLVYWDGRGWSNQPQHF
D: TRBD1; V: TRBV30; J: TRBJ2-5; size: NA; DNA: TGTGCCTCCGACAGGGGGGGAGAGACCCAGTACTTC; CDR3: CASDRGGETQYF
D: NA; V: TRBV2; J: TRBJ2-2; size: NA; DNA: TGTGCCAGCCGTGTGGACAGCTCGAACACCGGGGAGCTGTTTTTT; CDR3: CASRVDSSNTGELFF
D: TRBD1; V: TRBV20-1; J: TRBJ2-5; size: NA; DNA: TGCAGTGCTCACGCTGGGACAGGGGAGGCAGAGACCCAGTACTTC; CDR3: CSAHAGTGEAETQYF
D: TRBD1; V: TRBV5-1; J: TRBJ2-5; size: NA; DNA: TGCGCCAGCAGCTTGGCTACAGGGGACCAAGAGACCCAGTACTTC; CDR3: CASSLATGDQETQYF
D: NA; V: TRBV29-1; J: TRBJ2-5; size: NA; DNA: TGCAGCGTTGAGTATCCGCAAGAGACCCAGTACTTC; CDR3: CSVEYPQETQYF
D: NA; V: TRBV9; J: TRBJ1-1; size: NA; DNA: TGTGCCAGCAGCCCCCAGTCGACCCGGGAAACTGAAGCTTTCTTT; CDR3: CASSPQSTRETEAFF